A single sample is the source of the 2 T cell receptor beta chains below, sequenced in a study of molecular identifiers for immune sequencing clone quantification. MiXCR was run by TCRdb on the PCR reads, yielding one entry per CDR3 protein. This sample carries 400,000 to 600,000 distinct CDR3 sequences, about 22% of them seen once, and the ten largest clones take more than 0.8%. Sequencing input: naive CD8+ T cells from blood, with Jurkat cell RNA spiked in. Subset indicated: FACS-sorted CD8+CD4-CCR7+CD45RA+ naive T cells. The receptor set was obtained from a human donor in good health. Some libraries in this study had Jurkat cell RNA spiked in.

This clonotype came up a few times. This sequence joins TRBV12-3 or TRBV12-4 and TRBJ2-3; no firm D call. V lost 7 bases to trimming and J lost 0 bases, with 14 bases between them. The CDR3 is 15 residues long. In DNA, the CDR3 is TGTGCCAGCAAAAGAACGCACTCTAGCACAGATACGCAGTATTTT. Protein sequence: CASKRTHSSTDTQYF.

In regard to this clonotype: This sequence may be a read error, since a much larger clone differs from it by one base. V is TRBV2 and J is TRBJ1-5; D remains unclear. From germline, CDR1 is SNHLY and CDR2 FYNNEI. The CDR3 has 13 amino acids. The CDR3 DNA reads TGTGCCAGCAGTGAAGCGCTTCGGCAGCTCCAGCATTTT. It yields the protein CASSEALRQLQHF.